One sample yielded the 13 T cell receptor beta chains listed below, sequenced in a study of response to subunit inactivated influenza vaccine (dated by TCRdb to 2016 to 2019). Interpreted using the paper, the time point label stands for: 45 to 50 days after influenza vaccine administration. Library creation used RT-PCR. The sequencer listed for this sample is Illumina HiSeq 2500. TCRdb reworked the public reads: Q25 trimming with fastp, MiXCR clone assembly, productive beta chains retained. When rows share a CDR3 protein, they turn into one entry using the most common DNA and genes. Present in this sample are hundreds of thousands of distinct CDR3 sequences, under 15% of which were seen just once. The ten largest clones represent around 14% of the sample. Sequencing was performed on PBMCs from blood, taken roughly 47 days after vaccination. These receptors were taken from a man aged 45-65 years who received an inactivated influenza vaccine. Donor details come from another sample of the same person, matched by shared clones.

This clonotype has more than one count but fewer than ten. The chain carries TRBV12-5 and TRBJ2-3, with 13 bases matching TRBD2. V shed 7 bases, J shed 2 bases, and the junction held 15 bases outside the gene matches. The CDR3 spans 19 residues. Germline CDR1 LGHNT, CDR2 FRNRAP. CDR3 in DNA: TGTGCTAGTGCCAAAGGGACTAGCGGGACCTTATCAAACACAGATACGCAGTATTTT. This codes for CASAKGTSGTLSNTDTQYF. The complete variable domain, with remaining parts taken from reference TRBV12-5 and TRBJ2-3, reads DARVTQTPRHKVTEMGQEVTMRCQPILGHNTVFWYRQTMMQGLELLAYFRNRAPLDDSGMPKDRFSAEMPDATLATLKIQPSEPRDSAVYFCASAKGTSGTLSNTDTQYFGPGTRLTVL.

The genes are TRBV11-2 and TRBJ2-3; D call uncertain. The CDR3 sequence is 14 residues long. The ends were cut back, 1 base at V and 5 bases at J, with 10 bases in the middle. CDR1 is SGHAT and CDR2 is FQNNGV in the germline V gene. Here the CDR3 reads CASSLGNNQDTQYF. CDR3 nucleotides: TGTGCCAGCAGCTTAGGTAACAATCAAGATACGCAGTATTTT.

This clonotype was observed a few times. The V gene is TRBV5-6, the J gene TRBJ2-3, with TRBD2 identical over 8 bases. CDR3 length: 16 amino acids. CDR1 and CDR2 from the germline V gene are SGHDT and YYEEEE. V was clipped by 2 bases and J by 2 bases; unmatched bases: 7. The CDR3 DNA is TGTGCCAGCAGCTTAGTACCGGGAGGGATCACAGATACGCAGTATTTT. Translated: CASSLVPGGITDTQYF.

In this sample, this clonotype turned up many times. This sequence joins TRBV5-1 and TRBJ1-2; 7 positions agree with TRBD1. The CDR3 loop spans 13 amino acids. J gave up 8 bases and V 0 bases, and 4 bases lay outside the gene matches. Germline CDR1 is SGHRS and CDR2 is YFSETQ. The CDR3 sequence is CASSLGQGDGYTF. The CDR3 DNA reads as TGCGCCAGCAGCTTGGGACAGGGTGACGGCTACACCTTC.

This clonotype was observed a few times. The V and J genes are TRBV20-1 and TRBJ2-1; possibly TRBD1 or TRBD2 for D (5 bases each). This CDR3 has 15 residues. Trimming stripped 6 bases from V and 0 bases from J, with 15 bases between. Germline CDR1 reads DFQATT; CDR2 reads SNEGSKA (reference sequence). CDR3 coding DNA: TGCAGTGCCAAGTCCGGGACCAGCTCCTACAATGAGCAGTTCTTC. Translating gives CSAKSGTSSYNEQFF.

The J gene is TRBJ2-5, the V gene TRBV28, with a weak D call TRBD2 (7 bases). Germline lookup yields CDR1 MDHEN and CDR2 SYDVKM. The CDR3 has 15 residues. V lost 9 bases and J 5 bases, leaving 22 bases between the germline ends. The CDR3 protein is CARSHSARGAETQYF. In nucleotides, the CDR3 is TGTGCCAGGAGTCACTCGGCCCGGGGGGCGGAGACCCAGTACTTC.

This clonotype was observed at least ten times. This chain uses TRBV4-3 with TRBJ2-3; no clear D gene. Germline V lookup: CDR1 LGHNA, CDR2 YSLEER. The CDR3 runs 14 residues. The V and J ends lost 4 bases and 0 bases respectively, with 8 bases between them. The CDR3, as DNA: TGCGCCAGCAGCCCCCAGCGAAGCACAGATACGCAGTATTTT. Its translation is CASSPQRSTDTQYF.

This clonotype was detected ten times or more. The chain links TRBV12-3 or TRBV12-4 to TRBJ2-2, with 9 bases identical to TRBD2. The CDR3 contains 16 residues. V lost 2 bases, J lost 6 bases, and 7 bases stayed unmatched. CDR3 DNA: TGTGCCAGCAGTTTATCGAGCGGGGGGCCCCCCGGGGAGCTGTTTTTT. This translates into CASSLSSGGPPGELFF.

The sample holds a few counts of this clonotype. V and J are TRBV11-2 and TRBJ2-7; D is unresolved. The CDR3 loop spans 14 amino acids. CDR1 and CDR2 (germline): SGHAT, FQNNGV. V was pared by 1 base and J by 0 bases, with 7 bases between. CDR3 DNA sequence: TGTGCCAGCAGCTTAGTGGGCCTCTCCTACGAGCAGTACTTC. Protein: CASSLVGLSYEQYF.

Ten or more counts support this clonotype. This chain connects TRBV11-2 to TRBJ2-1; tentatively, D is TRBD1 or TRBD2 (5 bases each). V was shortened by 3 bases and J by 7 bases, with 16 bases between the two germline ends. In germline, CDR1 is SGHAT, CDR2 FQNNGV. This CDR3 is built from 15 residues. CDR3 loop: CASSFPGPITNEQFF. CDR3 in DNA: TGTGCCAGCAGCTTTCCGGGACCTATCACGAATGAGCAGTTCTTC.

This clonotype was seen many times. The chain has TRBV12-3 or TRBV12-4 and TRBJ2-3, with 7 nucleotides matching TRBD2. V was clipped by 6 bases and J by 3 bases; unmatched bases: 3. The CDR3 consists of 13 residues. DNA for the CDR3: TGTGCCAGCAGGACCGGGGGGACAGATACGCAGTATTTT. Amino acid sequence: CASRTGGTDTQYF.

The CDR3 here is CATSRDRAEQYF. The CDR3 nucleotides are TGTGCCACCAGTCGAGACAGGGCCGAGCAGTACTTC. The chain recombines TRBV15 with TRBJ2-7, with 7 bases that match TRBD1. The CDR3 runs 12 residues. J gave up 6 bases and V 6 bases, and 5 bases lay outside the gene matches. CDR1 and CDR2 (germline): LNHNV, YYDKDF (reference sequence).

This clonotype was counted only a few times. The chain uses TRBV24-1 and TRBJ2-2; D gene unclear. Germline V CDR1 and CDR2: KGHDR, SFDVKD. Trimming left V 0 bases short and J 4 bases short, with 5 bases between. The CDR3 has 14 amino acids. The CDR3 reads CATSDLRVTGELFF. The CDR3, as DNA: TGTGCCACCAGTGATTTGAGGGTCACCGGGGAGCTGTTTTTT.